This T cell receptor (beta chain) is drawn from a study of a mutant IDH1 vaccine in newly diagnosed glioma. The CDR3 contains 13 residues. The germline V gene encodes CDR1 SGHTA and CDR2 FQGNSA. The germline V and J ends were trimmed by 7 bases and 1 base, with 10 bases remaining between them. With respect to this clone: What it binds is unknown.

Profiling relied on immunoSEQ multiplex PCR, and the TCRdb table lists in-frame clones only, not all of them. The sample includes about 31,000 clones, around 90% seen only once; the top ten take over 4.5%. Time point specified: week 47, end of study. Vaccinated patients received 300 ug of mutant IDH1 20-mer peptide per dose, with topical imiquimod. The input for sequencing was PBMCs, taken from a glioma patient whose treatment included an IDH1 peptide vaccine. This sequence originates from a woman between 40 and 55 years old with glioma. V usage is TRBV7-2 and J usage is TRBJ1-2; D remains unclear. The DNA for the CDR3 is TGTGCCAGCACCCAAGCCCTTAACTATGGCTACACCTTC. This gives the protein CASTQALNYGYTF.